This record concerns one T cell receptor (beta chain) sequence. The data stem from a study of blood T cell repertoires in COVID-19. About the research overall: Samples representing acute and convalescent COVID-19 were sourced from the United States, Italy and Spain.

This CDR3 is 14 amino acids long. The V end was cut by 5 bases, the J end by 3 bases, with 13 bases between. CDR1 and CDR2 from the germline V gene are SNHLY and FYNNEI. TCRdb's table, derived via immunoSEQ multiplex PCR, lists solely in-frame clones and lacks some. Of around 13,000 clones listed, about four fifths are singletons. V usage is TRBV2 and J usage is TRBJ1-2; D is ambiguous. Sequenced sample: peripheral blood. This TCR was recovered from a woman aged 55-70 years with acute or convalescent COVID-19. The CDR3 DNA reads TGTGCCAGCAGTTGGGAGCACAGAGACTATGGCTACACCTTC. Its translation: CASSWEHRDYGYTF.